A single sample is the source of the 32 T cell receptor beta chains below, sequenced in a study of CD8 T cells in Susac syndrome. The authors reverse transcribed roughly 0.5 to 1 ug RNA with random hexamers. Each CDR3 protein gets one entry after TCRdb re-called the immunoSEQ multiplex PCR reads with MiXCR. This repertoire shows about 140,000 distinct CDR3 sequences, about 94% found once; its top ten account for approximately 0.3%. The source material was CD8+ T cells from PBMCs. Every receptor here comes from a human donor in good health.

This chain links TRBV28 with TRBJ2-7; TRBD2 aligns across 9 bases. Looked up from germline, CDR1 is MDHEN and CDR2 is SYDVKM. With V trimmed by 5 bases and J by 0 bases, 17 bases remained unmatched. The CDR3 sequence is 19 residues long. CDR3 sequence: CASSPTLGSGSTGSYEQYF. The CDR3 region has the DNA TGTGCCAGCAGTCCCACCTTGGGTAGCGGGAGTACCGGCTCCTACGAGCAGTACTTC. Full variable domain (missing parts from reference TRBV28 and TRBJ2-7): DVKVTQSSRYLVKRTGEKVFLECVQDMDHENMFWYRQDPGLGLRLIYFSYDVKMKEKGDIPEGYSVSREKKERFSLILESASTNQTSMYLCASSPTLGSGSTGSYEQYFGPGTRLTVT.

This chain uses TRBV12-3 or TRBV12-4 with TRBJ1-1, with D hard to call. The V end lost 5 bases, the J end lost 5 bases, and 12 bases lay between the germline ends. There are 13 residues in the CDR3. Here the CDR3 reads CASSAGRETEAFF. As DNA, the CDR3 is TGTGCCAGCAGTGCCGGGAGGGAGACTGAAGCTTTCTTT.

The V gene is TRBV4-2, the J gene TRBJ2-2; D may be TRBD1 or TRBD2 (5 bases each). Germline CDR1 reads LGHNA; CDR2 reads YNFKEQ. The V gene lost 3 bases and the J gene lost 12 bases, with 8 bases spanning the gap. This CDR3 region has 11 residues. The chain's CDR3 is CASSQVGQLFF. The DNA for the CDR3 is TGTGCCAGCAGCCAGGTGGGACAGCTGTTTTTT.

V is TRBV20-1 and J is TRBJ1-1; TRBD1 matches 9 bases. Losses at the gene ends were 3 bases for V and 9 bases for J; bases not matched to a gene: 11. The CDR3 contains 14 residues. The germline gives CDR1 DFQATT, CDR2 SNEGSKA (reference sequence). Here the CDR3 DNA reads TGCAGTGCTAGCGACCGGGACAGGGAGTTTAAAGCTTTCTTT. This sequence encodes CSASDRDREFKAFF.

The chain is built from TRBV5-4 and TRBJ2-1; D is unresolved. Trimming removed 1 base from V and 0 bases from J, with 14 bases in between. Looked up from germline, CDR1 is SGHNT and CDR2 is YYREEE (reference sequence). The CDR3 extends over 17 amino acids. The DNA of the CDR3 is TGTGCCAGCAGCTTGCTTCCCGGGTCCGGCTCCTACAATGAGCAGTTCTTC. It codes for CASSLLPGSGSYNEQFF. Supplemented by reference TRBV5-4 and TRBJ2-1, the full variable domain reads ETGVTQSPTHLIKTRGQQVTLRCSSQSGHNTVSWYQQALGQGPQFIFQYYREEENGRGNFPPRFSGLQFPNYSSELNVNALELDDSALYLCASSLLPGSGSYNEQFFGPGTRLTVL.

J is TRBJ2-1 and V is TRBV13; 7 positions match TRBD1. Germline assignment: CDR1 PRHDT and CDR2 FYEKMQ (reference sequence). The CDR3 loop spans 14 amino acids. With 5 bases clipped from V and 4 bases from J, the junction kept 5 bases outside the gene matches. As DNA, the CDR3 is TGTGCCAGCAGCATCCAGGGGGTATACAATGAGCAGTTCTTC. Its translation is CASSIQGVYNEQFF.

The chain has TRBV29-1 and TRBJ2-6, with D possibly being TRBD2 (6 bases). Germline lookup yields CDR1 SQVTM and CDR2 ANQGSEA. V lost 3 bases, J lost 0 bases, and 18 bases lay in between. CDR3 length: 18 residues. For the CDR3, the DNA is TGCAGCGTTGAGGTGGAGGGCAGGGTTGGCTCTGGGGCCAACGTCCTGACTTTC. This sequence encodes CSVEVEGRVGSGANVLTF.

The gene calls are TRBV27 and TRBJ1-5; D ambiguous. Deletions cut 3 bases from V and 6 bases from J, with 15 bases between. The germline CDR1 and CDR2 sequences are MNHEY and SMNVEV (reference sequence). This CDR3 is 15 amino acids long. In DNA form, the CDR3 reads TGTGCCAGCAGTTTCTTCGGGGAGGGCGGTCAGCCCCAGCATTTT. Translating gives CASSFFGEGGQPQHF.

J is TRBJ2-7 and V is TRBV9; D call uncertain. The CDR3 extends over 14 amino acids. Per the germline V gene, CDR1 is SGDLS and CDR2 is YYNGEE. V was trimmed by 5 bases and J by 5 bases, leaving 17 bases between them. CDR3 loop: CASSAYPTADEQYF. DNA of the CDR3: TGTGCCAGCAGTGCCTACCCTACGGCCGACGAGCAGTACTTC.

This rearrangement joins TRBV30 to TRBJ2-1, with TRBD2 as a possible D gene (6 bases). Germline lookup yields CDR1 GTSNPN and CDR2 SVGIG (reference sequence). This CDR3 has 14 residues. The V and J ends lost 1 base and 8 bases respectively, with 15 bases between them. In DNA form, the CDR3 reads TGTGCCTGGAGTGGGCTAGCGATCGGCGATGAGCAGTTCTTC. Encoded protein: CAWSGLAIGDEQFF. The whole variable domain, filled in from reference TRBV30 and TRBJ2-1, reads SQTIHQWPATLVQPVGSPLSLECTVEGTSNPNLYWYRQAAGRGLQLLFYSVGIGQISSEVPQNLSASRPQDRQFILSSKKLLLSDSGFYLCAWSGLAIGDEQFFGPGTRLTVL.

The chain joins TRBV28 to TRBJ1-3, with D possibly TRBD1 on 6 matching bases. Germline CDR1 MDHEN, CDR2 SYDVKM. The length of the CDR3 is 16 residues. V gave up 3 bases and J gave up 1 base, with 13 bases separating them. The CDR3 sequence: CASSLGTTGSGNTIYF. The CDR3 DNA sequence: TGTGCCAGCAGTTTGGGGACAACAGGATCTGGAAACACCATATATTTT.

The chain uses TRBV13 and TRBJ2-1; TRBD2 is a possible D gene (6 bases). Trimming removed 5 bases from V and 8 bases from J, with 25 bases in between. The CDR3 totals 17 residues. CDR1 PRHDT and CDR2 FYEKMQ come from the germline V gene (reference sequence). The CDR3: CASSPRVVRGRNDEQFF. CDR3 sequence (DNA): TGTGCCAGCAGCCCCCGGGTCGTGCGGGGAAGGAACGATGAGCAGTTCTTC.

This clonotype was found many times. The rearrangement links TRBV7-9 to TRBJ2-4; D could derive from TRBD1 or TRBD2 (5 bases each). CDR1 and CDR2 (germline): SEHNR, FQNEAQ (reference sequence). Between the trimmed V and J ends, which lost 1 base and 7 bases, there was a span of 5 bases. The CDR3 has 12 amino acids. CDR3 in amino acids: CASSLGGNIQYF. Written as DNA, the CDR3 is TGTGCCAGCAGCTTAGGGGGGAACATTCAGTACTTC.

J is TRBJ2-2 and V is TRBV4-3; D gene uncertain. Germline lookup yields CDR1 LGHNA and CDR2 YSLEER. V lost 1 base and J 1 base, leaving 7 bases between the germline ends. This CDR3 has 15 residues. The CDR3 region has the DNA TGCGCCAGCAGCCAAGTCTGGGGGAACACCGGGGAGCTGTTTTTT. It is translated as CASSQVWGNTGELFF.

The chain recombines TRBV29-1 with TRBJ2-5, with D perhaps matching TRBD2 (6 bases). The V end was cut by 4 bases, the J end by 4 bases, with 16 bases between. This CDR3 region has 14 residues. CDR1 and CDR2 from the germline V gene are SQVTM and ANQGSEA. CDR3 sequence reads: CSVGRAGLGETQYF. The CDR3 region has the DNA TGCAGCGTTGGGAGAGCGGGTCTGGGAGAGACCCAGTACTTC.

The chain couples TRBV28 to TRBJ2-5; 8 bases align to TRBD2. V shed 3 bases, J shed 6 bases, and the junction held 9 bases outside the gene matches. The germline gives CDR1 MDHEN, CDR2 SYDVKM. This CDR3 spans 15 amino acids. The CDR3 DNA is TGTGCCAGCAGTTTCGGGGGGGCAGGGATGAAGACCCAGTACTTC. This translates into CASSFGGAGMKTQYF.

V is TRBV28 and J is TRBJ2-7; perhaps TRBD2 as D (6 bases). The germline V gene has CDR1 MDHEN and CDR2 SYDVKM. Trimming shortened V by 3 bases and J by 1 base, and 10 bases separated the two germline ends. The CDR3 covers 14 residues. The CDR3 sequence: CASSFGGRSYEQYF. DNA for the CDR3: TGTGCCAGCAGTTTTGGGGGGAGATCCTACGAGCAGTACTTC.

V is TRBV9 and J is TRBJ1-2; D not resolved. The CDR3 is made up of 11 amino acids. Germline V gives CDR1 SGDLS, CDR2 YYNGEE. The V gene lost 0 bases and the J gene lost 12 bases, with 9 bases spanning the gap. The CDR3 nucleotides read TGTGCCAGCAGCGTAGGTTCGGACCACACCTTC. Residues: CASSVGSDHTF.

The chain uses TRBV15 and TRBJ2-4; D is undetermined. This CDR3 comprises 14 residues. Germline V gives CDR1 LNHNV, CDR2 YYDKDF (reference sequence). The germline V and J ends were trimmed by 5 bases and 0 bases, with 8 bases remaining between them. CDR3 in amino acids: CATSVAVAKNIQYF. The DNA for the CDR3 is TGTGCCACCAGCGTAGCTGTAGCCAAAAACATTCAGTACTTC.

In DNA, the CDR3 is TGTGCCAGCAGTTTATATCCCGGGACTAGCGGGACGGATGAGCAGTTCTTC. Residues: CASSLYPGTSGTDEQFF. This chain uses TRBV28 with TRBJ2-1; TRBD2 matches 13 bases. CDR1 and CDR2 (germline): MDHEN, SYDVKM. This CDR3 spans 17 amino acids. The ends lost 1 base at V and 8 bases at J; junction bases unmatched: 8.

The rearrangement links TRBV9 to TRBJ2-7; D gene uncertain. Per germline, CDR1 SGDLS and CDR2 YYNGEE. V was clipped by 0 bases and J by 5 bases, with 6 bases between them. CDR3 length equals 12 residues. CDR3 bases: TGTGCCAGCAGCGTAGTCCCGAACGAGCAGTACTTC. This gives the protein CASSVVPNEQYF.

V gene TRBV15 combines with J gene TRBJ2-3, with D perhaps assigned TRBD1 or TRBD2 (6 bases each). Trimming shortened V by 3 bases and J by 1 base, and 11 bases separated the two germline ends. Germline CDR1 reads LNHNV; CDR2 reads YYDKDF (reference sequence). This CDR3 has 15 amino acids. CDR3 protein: CATSSDRGGTDTQYF. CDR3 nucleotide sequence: TGTGCCACCAGCAGTGATAGGGGGGGCACAGATACGCAGTATTTT. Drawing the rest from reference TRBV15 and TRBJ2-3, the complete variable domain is DAMVIQNPRYQVTQFGKPVTLSCSQTLNHNVMYWYQQKSSQAPKLLFHYYDKDFNNEADTPDNFQSRRPNTSFCFLDIRSPGLGDTAMYLCATSSDRGGTDTQYFGPGTRLTVL.

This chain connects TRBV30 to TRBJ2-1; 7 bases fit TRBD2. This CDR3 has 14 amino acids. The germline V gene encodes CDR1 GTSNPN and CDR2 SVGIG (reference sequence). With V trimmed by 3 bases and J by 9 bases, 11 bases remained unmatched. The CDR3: CAWSPGLGDPEQFF. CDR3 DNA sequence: TGTGCCTGGAGCCCTGGACTAGGGGACCCTGAGCAGTTCTTC.

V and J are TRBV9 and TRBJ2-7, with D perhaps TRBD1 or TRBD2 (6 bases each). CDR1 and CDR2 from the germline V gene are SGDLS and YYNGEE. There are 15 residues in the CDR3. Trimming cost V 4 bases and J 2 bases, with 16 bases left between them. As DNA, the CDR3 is TGTGCCAGCAGCCCAAAGGGGGGTTTTACCTACGAGCAGTACTTC. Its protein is CASSPKGGFTYEQYF.

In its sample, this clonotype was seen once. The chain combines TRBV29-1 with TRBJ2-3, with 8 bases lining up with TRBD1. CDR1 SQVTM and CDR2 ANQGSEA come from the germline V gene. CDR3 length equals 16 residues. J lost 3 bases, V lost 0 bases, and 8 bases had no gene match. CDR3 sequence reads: CSVEDLAGGLTDTQYF. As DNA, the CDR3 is TGCAGCGTTGAAGATCTTGCAGGGGGCTTGACAGATACGCAGTATTTT.

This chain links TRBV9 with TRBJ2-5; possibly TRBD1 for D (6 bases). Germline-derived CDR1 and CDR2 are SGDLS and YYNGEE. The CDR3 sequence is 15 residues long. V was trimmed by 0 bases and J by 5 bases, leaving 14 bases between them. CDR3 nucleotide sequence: TGTGCCAGCAGCGTAGAAGGTGTCCAGGGGGAGACCCAGTACTTC. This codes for CASSVEGVQGETQYF.

CDR3 region: CSVFGTHSGANVLTF. CDR3 coding DNA: TGCAGCGTTTTCGGGACCCACTCTGGGGCCAACGTCCTGACTTTC. V usage is TRBV29-1 and J usage is TRBJ2-6; perhaps D is TRBD1 or TRBD2 (5 bases each). CDR3 size: 15 residues. V gave up 5 bases and J gave up 0 bases, with 11 bases separating them. Germline V gene lookup returns CDR1 SQVTM and CDR2 ANQGSEA.

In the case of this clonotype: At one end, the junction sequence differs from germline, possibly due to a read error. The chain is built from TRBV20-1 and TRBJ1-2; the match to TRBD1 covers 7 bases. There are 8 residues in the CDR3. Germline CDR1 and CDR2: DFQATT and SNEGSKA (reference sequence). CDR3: CSARGTDF. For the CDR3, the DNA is TGCAGTGCCCGTGGGACAGACTTC.

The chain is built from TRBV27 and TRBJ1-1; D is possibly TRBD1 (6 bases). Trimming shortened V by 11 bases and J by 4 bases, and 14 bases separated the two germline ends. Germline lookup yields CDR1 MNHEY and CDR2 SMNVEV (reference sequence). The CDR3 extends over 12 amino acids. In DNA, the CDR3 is TGTGCCGTGAGCGCGGGGGCCACTGAAGCTTTCTTT. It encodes CAVSAGATEAFF.

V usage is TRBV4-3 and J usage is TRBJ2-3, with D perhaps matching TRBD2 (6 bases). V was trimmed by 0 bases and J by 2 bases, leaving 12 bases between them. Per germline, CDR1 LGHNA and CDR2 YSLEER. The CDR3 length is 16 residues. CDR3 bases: TGCGCCAGCAGCCAAGATCGGTGGGAGGCCACAGATACGCAGTATTTT. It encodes CASSQDRWEATDTQYF.

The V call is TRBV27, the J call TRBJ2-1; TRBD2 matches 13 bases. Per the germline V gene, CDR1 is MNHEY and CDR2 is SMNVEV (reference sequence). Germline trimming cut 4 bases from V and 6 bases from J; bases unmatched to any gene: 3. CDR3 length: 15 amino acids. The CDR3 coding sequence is TGTGCCAGCAGTTGGGGGACTAGCGGGACCAATGAGCAGTTCTTC. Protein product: CASSWGTSGTNEQFF.

The CDR3 DNA reads as TGTGCCAGCAGTTACGGTCGGGGTAATGAAGCTTTCTTT. Translation: CASSYGRGNEAFF. The chain carries TRBV6-2 or TRBV6-3 and TRBJ1-1; unclear D gene. The germline gives CDR1 MNHEY, CDR2 SVGEGT. V was trimmed by 2 bases and J by 7 bases, leaving 11 bases between them. The CDR3 contains 13 residues.